The source of this T cell receptor beta chain is a study of T cells in Graves' hyperthyroidism and ophthalmopathy. Overall study context: Peripheral blood specimens were obtained at initial diagnosis, prior to any treatment.

Trimming removed 5 bases from V and 6 bases from J; junction bases left unmatched: 6. CDR1 is ENHRY and CDR2 is SYGVKD in the germline V gene. This CDR3 is 13 amino acids long. What was amplified from RNA transcripts were TCR beta CDR3 regions. Initially, a first-round RT-PCR of the TCR CDR3 employed the HTBI primer set. Each CDR3 protein gets one entry after TCRdb re-called the multiplex PCR reads with MiXCR. Seen here are 700,000 to 950,000 distinct CDR3 sequences, under 45% observed once, and the top ten hold around 30%. V gene TRBV10-3 combines with J gene TRBJ2-7, with TRBD1 matching over 8 bases. The sample consisted of blood. This TCR came from a woman in her 40s with Graves' hyperthyroidism. In DNA form, the CDR3 reads TGTGCCATCAGTTATCGTGACAGGGGCGAGCAGTACTTC. This gives the protein CAISYRDRGEQYF.